Each of the 29 T cell receptor beta chains below was sequenced from the same sample in a study of identical twins. Each CDR3 protein is one row after TCRdb ran MiXCR on the 5' RACE reads. The table has under 900,000 distinct CDR3 sequences, over 9% seen once; the top ten hold about 1.6%. The data were also submitted as part of a second study, on yellow fever vaccine responses in identical twins.

Input material: PBMCs. The receptor set was obtained from a woman aged 18-29 years in good health.

This clonotype occurred a few times. The chain employs TRBV7-8 and TRBJ2-3, with unresolved D. There are 15 residues in the CDR3. Germline V gene lookup returns CDR1 SGHVS and CDR2 FQNEAQ. V gave up 0 bases and J gave up 9 bases, with 16 bases separating them. CDR3 loop: CASSLAAPGPETQYF. The DNA for the CDR3 is TGTGCCAGCAGCTTAGCCGCTCCGGGCCCCGAAACGCAGTATTTT.

The J gene is TRBJ2-1, the V gene TRBV11-3; D uncertain. V was cut by 1 base and J by 6 bases, with 10 bases left in between. CDR3 length: 14 residues. Germline V gene data show CDR1 as SGHNT and CDR2 as YENEEA. CDR3 amino acids: CASSLVFLINEQFF. The CDR3 nucleotides read TGTGCCAGCAGCTTAGTGTTCTTAATCAATGAGCAGTTCTTC.

This chain links TRBV28 with TRBJ1-2; D is possibly TRBD1 (5 bases). This CDR3 has 15 amino acids. The V and J ends lost 5 bases and 3 bases respectively, with 16 bases between them. Germline loops: CDR1 MDHEN, CDR2 SYDVKM. CDR3 DNA sequence: TGTGCCAGCAGTCCACGTCGACAGATTTACTATGGCTACACCTTC. It translates to CASSPRRQIYYGYTF.

Only a few counts were recorded for this clonotype. V is TRBV24-1 and J is TRBJ2-3; the match to TRBD1 covers 7 bases. Germline CDR1 KGHDR, CDR2 SFDVKD. V shed 4 bases and J 9 bases; nucleotides not matched to a gene: 9. The CDR3 sequence is 14 residues long. CDR3 protein: CATSDRDRLRTQYF. The CDR3 DNA sequence: TGTGCCACCAGTGACCGGGACAGACTTAGGACGCAGTATTTT.

Only a few counts were recorded for this clonotype. The chain recombines TRBV18 with TRBJ1-6, with D possibly being TRBD1 (6 bases). V gave up 3 bases and J gave up 3 bases, with 9 bases separating them. The CDR3 covers 15 residues. CDR1 and CDR2 from the germline V gene are KGHSH and LQKENI. CDR3: CASSPGGHYNSPLHF. The CDR3 DNA reads as TGTGCCAGCTCACCTGGGGGACACTATAATTCACCCCTCCACTTT.

This clonotype was observed a handful of times. The V gene is TRBV12-3 or TRBV12-4, the J gene TRBJ2-2, with D maybe TRBD2 (6 bases). Trimming shortened V by 5 bases and J by 7 bases, and 14 bases separated the two germline ends. The CDR3 loop spans 14 amino acids. For the CDR3, the DNA is TGTGCCAGCAGTGCGGACTACGGCCACGGGGAGCTGTTTTTT. As protein: CASSADYGHGELFF.

This clonotype turned up a few times. J is TRBJ2-1 and V is TRBV11-3, with TRBD2 matching over 12 bases. CDR1 is SGHNT, CDR2 YENEEA, per germline. With V trimmed by 2 bases and J by 6 bases, 2 bases remained unmatched. This CDR3 has 15 residues. CDR3 loop: CASSLTSGRPNEQFF. The DNA for the CDR3 is TGTGCCAGCAGCTTAACTAGCGGGAGGCCCAATGAGCAGTTCTTC.

This chain uses TRBV21-1 with TRBJ1-1. TRBV21-1 is a known pseudogene. CDR3 size: 12 residues. CDR3 in DNA: TGTGCCAGCAAACGAGGAAGGACTGAAGCTTTCTTT. It codes for CASKRGRTEAFF.

In its sample, this clonotype was seen a few times. This chain connects TRBV7-7 to TRBJ2-7; 8 positions match TRBD2. The CDR3 loop spans 14 amino acids. Germline V gene lookup returns CDR1 SSHAT and CDR2 FNYEAQ (reference sequence). V lost 5 bases and J lost 2; bases outside the gene matches: 5. The CDR3 sequence: CASSEAGDAYEQYV. The CDR3 DNA is TGTGCCAGCAGCGAAGCGGGGGACGCCTACGAGCAGTACGTC.

The chain is built from TRBV29-1 and TRBJ1-1; D unclear. Trimming pared 5 bases from V and 0 bases from J, leaving 16 bases between. CDR1 SQVTM and CDR2 ANQGSEA come from the germline V gene. This CDR3 comprises 15 residues. The CDR3, as DNA: TGCAGCGTTCAGAGGGAGATAAATTTGAACACTGAAGCTTTCTTT. Encoded protein: CSVQREINLNTEAFF.

The chain uses TRBV6-5 and TRBJ1-1; D is unresolved. The V gene lost 0 bases and the J gene lost 2 bases, with 13 bases spanning the gap. The CDR3 runs 16 residues. Germline V gives CDR1 MNHEY, CDR2 SVGAGI. Here the CDR3 reads CASSYSSRGPNTEAFF. CDR3 nucleotide sequence: TGTGCCAGCAGTTACTCCTCGAGAGGGCCTAACACTGAAGCTTTCTTT.

The V and J genes are TRBV7-9 and TRBJ2-5, with D unresolved. This CDR3 spans 11 amino acids. CDR1 and CDR2 (germline): SEHNR, FQNEAQ (reference sequence). The V end was cut by 4 bases, the J end by 9 bases, with 9 bases between. The CDR3 DNA reads TGTGCCAGCAGCTCCCCTCGGGCCCAGTACTTC. This encodes CASSSPRAQYF.

This clonotype was counted ten times or more. The chain uses TRBV10-3 and TRBJ1-1; 9 positions match TRBD1. The germline gives CDR1 ENHRY, CDR2 SYGVKD. V lost 4 bases, J lost 3 bases, and 9 bases stayed unmatched. This CDR3 is 16 amino acids long. The CDR3 here is CAISGALRTGDTEAFF. CDR3 DNA: TGTGCCATCAGTGGAGCATTGAGGACAGGGGACACTGAAGCTTTCTTT.

In its sample, this clonotype was seen a few times. The chain employs TRBV10-2 and TRBJ2-1, with 13 bases lining up with TRBD2. Germline CDR1 WSHSY, CDR2 SAAADI. There are 20 residues in the CDR3. V lost 1 base and J lost 0; bases outside the gene matches: 9. The CDR3 reads CASSELGLAGSQSSYNEQFF. The CDR3 nucleotides read TGCGCCAGCAGTGAGTTGGGACTAGCGGGGTCACAGAGCTCCTACAATGAGCAGTTCTTC.

The rearrangement links TRBV5-1 to TRBJ2-3; D might be TRBD2 (6 bases). Germline values: CDR1 SGHRS, CDR2 YFSETQ. V lost 0 bases and J lost 2, with 7 bases in between. CDR3 size: 14 residues. This CDR3 is CASSLGDFTDTQYF. The CDR3 DNA follows: TGCGCCAGCAGCTTGGGGGACTTCACAGATACGCAGTATTTT.

This chain joins TRBV6-5 and TRBJ1-6; a weak D match, TRBD1 (5 bases). Trimming cost V 2 bases and J 8 bases, with 10 bases left between them. CDR1 and CDR2 (germline): MNHEY, SVGAGI. CDR3 length: 14 residues. The CDR3 sequence: CASSYADSYSPLHF. CDR3 bases: TGTGCCAGCAGTTACGCCGACAGTTATTCACCCCTCCACTTT.

This clonotype was picked up a small number of times. The V and J genes are TRBV20-1 and TRBJ2-2; D is unresolved. This CDR3 has 13 residues. V was trimmed by 3 bases and J by 2 bases, leaving 7 bases between them. Germline lookup yields CDR1 DFQATT and CDR2 SNEGSKA (reference sequence). CDR3 bases: TGCAGTGCTAGTCACAGAAACACCGGGGAGCTGTTTTTT. Protein sequence: CSASHRNTGELFF.

The chain uses TRBV12-3 or TRBV12-4 and TRBJ2-5, with 7 bases that match TRBD2. This CDR3 contains 13 residues. V trimming: 6 bases; J trimming: 4 bases; junction bases outside the gene matches: 5. The CDR3 DNA is TGTGCCAGCAGGATAAGCGGGACAGAGACCCAGTACTTC. This translates into CASRISGTETQYF.

Here the CDR3 reads CASRIDGPYEQYV. CDR3 DNA: TGTGCCAGCAGGATAGACGGGCCCTACGAGCAGTACGTC. This chain uses TRBV6-1 with TRBJ2-7, with D unclear. Trimming stripped 6 bases from V and 2 bases from J, with 11 bases between. This CDR3 region has 13 residues. The V gene's germline CDR1 is MNHNS and CDR2 SASEGT.

This clonotype has a handful of counts. The rearrangement links TRBV20-1 to TRBJ2-5; D is ambiguous. This CDR3 is 14 amino acids long. V was trimmed by 1 base and J by 5 bases, leaving 14 bases between them. CDR1 is DFQATT, CDR2 SNEGSKA, per germline (reference sequence). DNA of the CDR3: TGCAGTGCTAGAGGTGGCGGACCATGGGAGACCCAGTACTTC. Its translation is CSARGGGPWETQYF.

V and J are TRBV5-1 and TRBJ2-5; 8 bases map to TRBD1. With V trimmed by 4 bases and J by 5 bases, 13 bases remained unmatched. Germline CDR1 and CDR2: SGHRS and YFSETQ. The CDR3 has 16 residues. The CDR3 sequence is CASSAGPGQETETQYF. The CDR3 bases are TGCGCCAGCAGCGCGGGTCCGGGACAGGAAACGGAGACCCAGTACTTC.

This chain uses TRBV29-1 with TRBJ1-1, with a tentative D call TRBD1 (6 bases). V dropped 7 bases and J dropped 0 bases, with 18 bases sitting between them. The CDR3 runs to 15 residues. Per the germline V gene, CDR1 is SQVTM and CDR2 is ANQGSEA. CDR3 in DNA: TGCAGCGCTCCGGGAAAAAGGGGGTTGAACACTGAAGCTTTCTTT. The encoded protein is CSAPGKRGLNTEAFF.

This clonotype was observed a few times. The rearrangement joins TRBV4-1 to TRBJ2-3; D uncertain. The CDR3 has 12 amino acids. Germline V gene data show CDR1 as MGHRA and CDR2 as YSYEKL. V was trimmed by 1 base and J by 8 bases, leaving 7 bases between them. Written as DNA, the CDR3 is TGCGCCAGCAGCCAAGTAGGTTTTACGCAGTATTTT. Translated, it gives CASSQVGFTQYF.

This chain links TRBV21-1 with TRBJ1-6. TRBV21-1 is designated a pseudogene. This CDR3 spans 16 amino acids. CDR3 sequence: CASSKVLQLGSSPLHF. DNA for the CDR3: TGTGCCAGCAGCAAAGTATTGCAACTGGGGAGTTCACCCCTCCACTTT.

This clonotype was recorded many times. V usage is TRBV15 and J usage is TRBJ2-1; D not resolved. The CDR3 sequence is 17 residues long. CDR1 is LNHNV and CDR2 is YYDKDF in the germline V gene (reference sequence). Trimming left V 2 bases short and J 7 bases short, with 21 bases between. The CDR3 DNA follows: TGTGCCACCAGCAGAAGGGCAGCCTACGAACAGAGGAATGAGCAGTTCTTC. Residues: CATSRRAAYEQRNEQFF. The variable domain in full, completed from reference TRBV15 and TRBJ2-1, reads DAMVIQNPRYQVTQFGKPVTLSCSQTLNHNVMYWYQQKSSQAPKLLFHYYDKDFNNEADTPDNFQSRRPNTSFCFLDIRSPGLGDTAMYLCATSRRAAYEQRNEQFFGPGTRLTVL.

The genes are TRBV12-3 or TRBV12-4 and TRBJ1-1; 10 positions match TRBD1. The length of the CDR3 is 15 residues. Trimming took 3 bases from V and 4 from J; bases not matched to a gene: 5. CDR3 bases: TGTGCCAGCAGTTTCAAAGGACAGGGGGGCACTGAAGCTTTCTTT. As protein: CASSFKGQGGTEAFF.

This clonotype came up a few times. This chain joins TRBV2 and TRBJ2-5; D tentatively reads TRBD1 or TRBD2 (5 bases each). The CDR3 is 17 amino acids. The V end lost 10 bases, the J end lost 2 bases, and 26 bases lay between the germline ends. Germline V gene data show CDR1 as SNHLY and CDR2 as FYNNEI. The CDR3 bases are TGTGCCAACTCCCCCCTCCAGGTGGGACCAACTCAAGAGACCCAGTACTTC. It specifies CANSPLQVGPTQETQYF.

The V and J genes are TRBV19 and TRBJ2-2; TRBD1 might be the D (6 bases). The V and J ends lost 0 bases and 6 bases respectively, with 11 bases between them. The CDR3 covers 15 residues. Germline V CDR1 and CDR2: LNHDA, SQIVND (reference sequence). The CDR3 DNA is TGTGCCAGTAGTATAGATCCAACAGGGCCCGGGGAGCTGTTTTTT. Translation: CASSIDPTGPGELFF. Variable domain in full (rest from reference TRBV19 and TRBJ2-2): DGGITQSPKYLFRKEGQNVTLSCEQNLNHDAMYWYRQDPGQGLRLIYYSQIVNDFQKGDIAEGYSVSREKKESFPLTVTSAQKNPTAFYLCASSIDPTGPGELFFGEGSRLTVL.

The rearrangement joins TRBV7-9 to TRBJ2-1, with TRBD2 identical over 7 bases. J lost 0 bases, V lost 5 bases, and 10 bases had no gene match. Looked up from germline, CDR1 is SEHNR and CDR2 is FQNEAQ (reference sequence). The CDR3 sequence is 17 residues long. The CDR3 region has the DNA TGTGCCAGCAGCCCTCGGGGTAGCGGGCCCTCCTACAATGAGCAGTTCTTC. Translation: CASSPRGSGPSYNEQFF.